Here is one T cell receptor beta chain with its context. Patients in Seattle were enrolled during active infection, then followed longitudinally. The CDR3 covers 13 residues. The germline CDR1 and CDR2 sequences are MNHEY and SVGAGI. Deletions cut 8 bases from V and 0 bases from J, with 10 bases between. Source study methods: Amplification of reference gene primers provided the estimated nucleated cell counts. Sequencing used immunoSEQ multiplex PCR; TCRdb keeps in-frame clones, though not all of them. The V and J calls and the clone size are those of that table, but D and trimming were determined from the DNA. The sample has some 390,000 clones; roughly 86% are singletons. The entry originates in a study of blood T cell repertoires in COVID-19. Study-level background: Material from acute and convalescent COVID-19 was sourced from the United States, Italy and Spain. From T cells, B-cell-depleted T cells, or PBMCs came the material, which was cDNA or gDNA.

This TCR was recovered from a woman aged 55-70 years with COVID-19, enrolled during active disease. The chain joins TRBV6-5 to TRBJ1-1; no firm D call. The specimen was peripheral blood. In DNA, the CDR3 is TGTGCCAGCGATAGAGCTCTGAACACTGAAGCTTTCTTT. Translation gives CASDRALNTEAFF.